Only a few counts were recorded for the clone carrying this T cell receptor beta chain. The entry originates in a study of response to subunit inactivated influenza vaccine. TCRdb recomputed calls from the RT-PCR reads with MiXCR, one row per CDR3 protein. Among just under 550,000 distinct CDR3 sequences, under 30% were seen once, and the ten largest hold around 2.8%. These data also formed part of another study, on T cells expressing NK-cell markers. In that study: The authors generated TCR beta cDNA through 5'RACE template switching with UMIs. Whether expanded NKG2C+ T cell clones were HCMV specific stayed uncertain.

The sample was CD4+ T cells sorted from PBMCs, taken approximately 13 days after vaccination. The source is a man aged 45-65 years who received an inactivated influenza vaccine.

The CDR3 DNA sequence: TGTGCCAGCAGCTGGACAGCCCTCGGGGAGCTGTTTTTT. Translation gives CASSWTALGELFF. V usage is TRBV28 and J usage is TRBJ2-2, with D maybe TRBD1 (6 bases). CDR3 length equals 13 residues. Germline values: CDR1 MDHEN, CDR2 SYDVKM. Trimming pared 6 bases from V and 7 bases from J, leaving 12 bases between.